This entry features one TCR beta chain sequence. The antigen remains unidentified. V lost 0 bases, J lost 3 bases, and 3 bases stayed unmatched. Germline CDR1 reads GTSNPN; CDR2 reads SVGIG (reference sequence). The CDR3 totals 16 residues. This entry is derived from a study of cytomegalovirus exposure and HLA in healthy donors. Study results and limitations: Reports indicate that TCR beta sequences accurately predicted the HLA-A and HLA-B alleles of most subjects. Excluded were some V segments that proved indistinguishable, including TRBV6-2 and TRBV6-3. Analysis performed later showed TCR beta chains linked to HLA being more clonally expanded than equally common others.

The PCR had 60 Vbeta and 13 Jbeta primers. Sequenced by immunoSEQ multiplex PCR; TCRdb stores in-frame clones only, minus some. The repertoire table contains 50,000 to 60,000 clones. The origin of this receptor is a woman aged 45-65 years in good health and CMV-seropositive. Sequenced: PBMCs. The chain couples TRBV30 to TRBJ2-7; TRBD2 agrees at 15 bases. CDR3 sequence (DNA): TGTGCCTGGAGTGTAGGGGGACTAGCGGGGGGCTACGAGCAGTACTTC. Amino acid sequence: CAWSVGGLAGGYEQYF.